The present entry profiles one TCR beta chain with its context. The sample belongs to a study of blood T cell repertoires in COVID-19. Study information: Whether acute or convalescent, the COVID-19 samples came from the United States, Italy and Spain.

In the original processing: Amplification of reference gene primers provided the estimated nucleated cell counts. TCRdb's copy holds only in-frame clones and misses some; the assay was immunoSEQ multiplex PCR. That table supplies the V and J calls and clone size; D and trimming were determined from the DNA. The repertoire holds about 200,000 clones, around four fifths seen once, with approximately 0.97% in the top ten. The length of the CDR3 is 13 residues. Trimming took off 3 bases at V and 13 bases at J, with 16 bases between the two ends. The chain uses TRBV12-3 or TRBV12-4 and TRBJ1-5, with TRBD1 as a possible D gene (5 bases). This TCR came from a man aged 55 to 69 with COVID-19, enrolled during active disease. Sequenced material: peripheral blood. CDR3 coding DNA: TGTGCCAGCAGTTTTAATGAGGCAGGGACTCAGCATTTT. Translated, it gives CASSFNEAGTQHF.